These T cell receptor beta chains were read from a single sample in a study of T cells in Graves' hyperthyroidism and ophthalmopathy. MiXCR was run by TCRdb on the multiplex PCR reads, yielding one entry per CDR3 protein. The sample lists about 400,000 distinct CDR3 sequences, roughly 14% occurring once. Sequenced input: blood. The receptors shown here come from a man aged 18 to 30 with Graves' ophthalmopathy. Both conserved end residues are part of each CDR3.

V gene,J gene,CDR3 protein
TRBV11-3,TRBJ1-3,CAPWGERSGNTIYF
TRBV10-1,TRBJ2-2,CASSETGANTGELFF
TRBV30,TRBJ2-1,CAWMWGSYNEQFF
TRBV7-8,TRBJ2-7,CASSLVLGWEQYF
TRBV10-3,TRBJ1-1,CAISESEGGTEAFF
TRBV29-1,TRBJ2-3,CSVEDRLLGTTDTQYF
TRBV11-3,TRBJ2-1,CASSLGFTEQFF
TRBV7-9,TRBJ2-1,CASSLRTGSSYNEQFF
TRBV6-1,TRBJ1-1,CASGGGTVEPAFF
TRBV5-1,TRBJ1-2,CASRLSRGLNYGYTF
TRBV3-1,TRBJ1-1,CASTPPLTGGTEAFF
TRBV27,TRBJ2-7,CASSLSLSRSSYEQYF
TRBV6-1,TRBJ1-2,CASSDAAGTFYGYTF
TRBV5-5,TRBJ2-7,CASSPSTNSYEQYF
TRBV12-3/TRBV12-4,TRBJ2-1,CASSLEVGKGARNEQFF
TRBV2,TRBJ1-2,CANTGETNCGYTF
TRBV6-5,TRBJ2-7,CASSYSRALTYEQYF
TRBV29-1,TRBJ2-1,CSVAKGSGARNEQFF
TRBV2,TRBJ1-1,CASSELSGNTEAFF
TRBV6-1,TRBJ2-7,CASSESGGGRYEQYF
TRBV6-1,TRBJ1-6,CASSEGLWNSPLHF
TRBV4-1,TRBJ1-2,CASSQERDGTRYGYTF
TRBV29-1,TRBJ2-5,CSVVKPGPETQYF
TRBV5-6,TRBJ1-1,CASSHRSDRNTEAFF
TRBV9,TRBJ1-2,CASSATGGNYGYTF
TRBV14,TRBJ1-1,CASSQDFQNTEAFF
TRBV5-6,TRBJ1-5,CASNQGGFLNQPQHF
TRBV6-1,TRBJ2-5,CASSPSGVAQYF
TRBV15,TRBJ2-7,CATSRDPRLAGGELSSYEQYF
TRBV27,TRBJ2-7,CASRWTGSYEQYF
TRBV27,TRBJ1-1,CASRYRANTEAFF
TRBV11-2,TRBJ1-1,CASSLREMNTEAFF
TRBV24-1,TRBJ1-3,CATSDPGGAAGNTIYF
TRBV3-1,TRBJ1-2,CASSQPGQPGYGYTF
TRBV2,TRBJ1-4,CASRLNEKLFF
TRBV3-1,TRBJ1-6,CASSLRPGSYNSPLHF
TRBV7-2,TRBJ1-4,CASSPQGPQKLFF
TRBV10-3,TRBJ2-5,CAISSTGAEETQYF
TRBV5-1,TRBJ2-7,CASSHYSYEQYF
TRBV27,TRBJ1-1,CASSLGRAVRGTEAFF
TRBV5-8,TRBJ2-3,CASSPWTDVSDTQYF
TRBV28,TRBJ2-3,CASRTGGPDTQYF
TRBV13,TRBJ1-2,CASSTGEGDGYTF
TRBV5-1,TRBJ2-5,CASSLGQGGMETQYF
TRBV20-1,TRBJ2-5,CRVSALLWGTQYF